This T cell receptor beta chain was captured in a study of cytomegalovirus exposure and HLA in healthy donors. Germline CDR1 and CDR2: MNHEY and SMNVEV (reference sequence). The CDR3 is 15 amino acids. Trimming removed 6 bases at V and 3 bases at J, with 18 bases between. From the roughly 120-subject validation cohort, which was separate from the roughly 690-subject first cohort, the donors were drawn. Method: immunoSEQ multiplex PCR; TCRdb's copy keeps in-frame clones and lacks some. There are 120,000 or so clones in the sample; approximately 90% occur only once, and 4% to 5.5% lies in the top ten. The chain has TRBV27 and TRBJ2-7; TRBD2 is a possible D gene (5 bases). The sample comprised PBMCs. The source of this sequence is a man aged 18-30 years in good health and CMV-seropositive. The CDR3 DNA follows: TGTGCCAGCAGCCGAGGGAAGGGTCAAAGCTACGAGCAGTACTTC. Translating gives CASSRGKGQSYEQYF.